The 12 T cell receptor beta chains below were found in one sample sequenced in a study of blood T cell repertoires in COVID-19. TCRdb's table, derived via immunoSEQ multiplex PCR, lists solely in-frame clones and lacks some. Altogether 95,000 to 100,000 clones are present, around 84% being singletons, with the ten largest covering around 2%. The sample taken for sequencing was peripheral blood. The receptors come from a woman in her 70s with active or convalescent COVID-19.

The J gene is TRBJ1-3, the V gene TRBV28, with 12 bases matching TRBD1. This CDR3 contains 16 residues. The V and J ends lost 8 bases and 6 bases, in that order; junction bases with no gene match: 11. CDR1 is MDHEN and CDR2 is SYDVKM in the germline V gene. The CDR3 region is CASSSGTGGRVNTIYF. In DNA form, the CDR3 reads TGTGCCAGCTCCTCCGGGACAGGGGGCAGGGTAAACACCATATATTTT.

V is TRBV19 and J is TRBJ2-1; a possible D gene is TRBD1 (5 bases). The V end lost 1 base, the J end lost 0 bases, and 13 bases lay between the germline ends. CDR3 length equals 17 residues. Germline CDR1 and CDR2: LNHDA and SQIVND (reference sequence). The DNA for the CDR3 is TGTGCCAGTAGTATAGCCCAGGGTAAGGGCTCCTACAATGAGCAGTTCTTC. Protein product: CASSIAQGKGSYNEQFF.

This clone was counted between two and nine times. V usage is TRBV29-1 and J usage is TRBJ1-1; TRBD1 is a possible D gene (6 bases). The V end lost 4 bases, the J end lost 1 base, and 10 bases lay between the germline ends. CDR3 length: 13 amino acids. CDR1 is SQVTM and CDR2 is ANQGSEA in the germline V gene. Here the CDR3 DNA reads TGCAGCGTTGGGGCAGGGGCGAACACTGAAGCTTTCTTT. Translation: CSVGAGANTEAFF.

The gene calls are TRBV4-2 and TRBJ1-2; tentative D call: TRBD1 (6 bases). V was clipped by 5 bases and J by 0 bases, with 16 bases between them. Per germline, CDR1 LGHNA and CDR2 YNFKEQ. The CDR3 sequence is 16 residues long. CDR3 in DNA: TGTGCCAGCAGCGCCTCCGGGACAAGCGCTAACTATGGCTACACCTTC. Protein: CASSASGTSANYGYTF.

The chain links TRBV7-6 to TRBJ2-1, with TRBD2 matching 16 bases. V shed 5 bases and J 1 base; nucleotides not matched to a gene: 8. CDR1 is SGHVS, CDR2 FNYEAQ, per germline. This CDR3 region has 19 residues. The CDR3 DNA follows: TGTGCCAGCAGCCCCGGTGGGACTAGCGGGGGGGGTTCCTACAATGAGCAGTTCTTC. Translating it yields CASSPGGTSGGGSYNEQFF.

This chain connects TRBV5-1 to TRBJ2-5; 10 bases map to TRBD2. CDR3 length: 14 amino acids. Germline lookup yields CDR1 SGHRS and CDR2 YFSETQ. V shed 2 bases, J shed 3 bases, and the junction held 1 base outside the gene matches. DNA for the CDR3: TGCGCCAGCAGCTTCGGGACTAGCGAAGAGACCCAGTACTTC. It encodes CASSFGTSEETQYF.

The chain is built from TRBV2 and TRBJ1-4, with TRBD1 matching 7 bases. The V gene's germline CDR1 is SNHLY and CDR2 FYNNEI. The CDR3 contains 13 residues. V gave up 6 bases and J gave up 7 bases; unmatched junction bases: 5. The CDR3 bases are TGTGCCAGCAGCGGGGGACAGTTTGAAAAACTGTTTTTT. Translation: CASSGGQFEKLFF. Filled out from reference TRBV2 and TRBJ1-4, the complete variable domain reads EPEVTQTPSHQVTQMGQEVILRCVPISNHLYFYWYRQILGQKVEFLVSFYNNEISEKSEIFDDQFSVERPDGSNFTLKIRSTKLEDSAMYFCASSGGQFEKLFFGSGTQLSVL.

The genes are TRBV9 and TRBJ2-1; 9 bases align to TRBD2. The CDR3 loop spans 16 amino acids. Germline V gives CDR1 SGDLS, CDR2 YYNGEE. V lost 0 bases and J lost 3; bases outside the gene matches: 4. The CDR3 loop is CASSVEGSGGYNEQFF. CDR3 nucleotide sequence: TGTGCCAGCAGCGTAGAAGGTAGCGGGGGCTACAATGAGCAGTTCTTC.

The chain is built from TRBV2 and TRBJ1-4, with D maybe TRBD1 (5 bases). Between the trimmed V and J ends, which lost 7 bases and 8 bases, there was a span of 17 bases. CDR1 SNHLY and CDR2 FYNNEI come from the germline V gene. The CDR3 contains 14 residues. DNA of the CDR3: TGTGCCAGCAACCTAGGGGTGGATGCGGAAAAACTGTTTTTT. Encoded protein: CASNLGVDAEKLFF.

This chain links TRBV11-3 with TRBJ2-1, with 12 positions matching TRBD2. Germline V CDR1 and CDR2: SGHNT, YENEEA. V was clipped by 5 bases and J by 0 bases; unmatched bases: 11. The CDR3 runs to 19 residues. CDR3 region: CASSTRTSGIRVSYNEQFF. CDR3 DNA: TGTGCCAGCAGCACGCGGACTAGCGGGATAAGGGTCTCCTACAATGAGCAGTTCTTC.

The chain uses TRBV4-3 and TRBJ1-2; D may be TRBD1 (6 bases). Germline V CDR1 and CDR2: LGHNA, YSLEER. V lost 5 bases to trimming and J lost 2 bases, with 18 bases between them. The CDR3 is 16 residues long. This CDR3 is CASSRDTNPPNYGYTF. The CDR3 nucleotides read TGCGCCAGCAGCAGGGACACTAACCCCCCGAACTATGGCTACACCTTC.

This clone was observed a handful of times. The chain is built from TRBV6-5 and TRBJ2-2; 7 bases align to TRBD1. CDR3 length equals 16 residues. CDR1 is MNHEY, CDR2 SVGAGI, per germline. J lost 4 bases, V lost 2 bases, and 7 bases had no gene match. The DNA of the CDR3 is TGTGCCAGCAGTTACCGACAGGGTCGTACCACCGGGGAGCTGTTTTTT. This gives the protein CASSYRQGRTTGELFF.